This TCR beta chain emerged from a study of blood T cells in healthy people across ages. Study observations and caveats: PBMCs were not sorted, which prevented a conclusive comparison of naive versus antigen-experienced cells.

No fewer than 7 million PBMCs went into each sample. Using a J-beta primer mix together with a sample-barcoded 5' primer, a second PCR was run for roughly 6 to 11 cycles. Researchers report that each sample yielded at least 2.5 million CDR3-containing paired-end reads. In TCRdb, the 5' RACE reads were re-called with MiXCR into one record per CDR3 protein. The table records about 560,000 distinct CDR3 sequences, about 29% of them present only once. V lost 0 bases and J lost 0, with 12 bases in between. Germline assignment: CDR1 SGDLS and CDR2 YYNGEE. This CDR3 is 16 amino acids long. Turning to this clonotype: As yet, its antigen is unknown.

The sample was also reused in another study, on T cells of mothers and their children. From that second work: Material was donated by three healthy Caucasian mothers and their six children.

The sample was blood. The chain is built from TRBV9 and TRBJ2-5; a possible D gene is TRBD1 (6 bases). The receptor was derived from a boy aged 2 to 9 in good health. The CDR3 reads CASSVAIRGHQETQYF. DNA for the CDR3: TGTGCCAGCAGCGTAGCCATCAGGGGACACCAAGAGACCCAGTACTTC. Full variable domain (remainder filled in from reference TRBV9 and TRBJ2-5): DSGVTQTPKHLITATGQRVTLRCSPRSGDLSVYWYQQSLDQGLQFLIQYYNGEERAKGNILERFSAQQFPDLHSELNLSSLELGDSALYFCASSVAIRGHQETQYFGPGTRLLVL.